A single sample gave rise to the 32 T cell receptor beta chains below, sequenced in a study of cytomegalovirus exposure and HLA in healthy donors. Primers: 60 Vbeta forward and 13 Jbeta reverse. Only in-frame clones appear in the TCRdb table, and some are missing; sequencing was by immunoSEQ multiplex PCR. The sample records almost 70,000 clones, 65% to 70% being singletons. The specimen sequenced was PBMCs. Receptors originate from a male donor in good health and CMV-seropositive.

The CDR3 spells CASRRQGMYQETQYF. The CDR3 DNA sequence: TGTGCCAGCAGGAGACAGGGGATGTACCAAGAGACCCAGTACTTC. This chain links TRBV2 with TRBJ2-5; TRBD1 matches at 8 bases. The CDR3 spans 15 residues. Germline CDR1 reads SNHLY; CDR2 reads FYNNEI. Germline trimming cut 6 bases from V and 0 bases from J; bases unmatched to any gene: 6. The full variable domain, rest sourced from reference TRBV2 and TRBJ2-5, is EPEVTQTPSHQVTQMGQEVILRCVPISNHLYFYWYRQILGQKVEFLVSFYNNEISEKSEIFDDQFSVERPDGSNFTLKIRSTKLEDSAMYFCASRRQGMYQETQYFGPGTRLLVL.

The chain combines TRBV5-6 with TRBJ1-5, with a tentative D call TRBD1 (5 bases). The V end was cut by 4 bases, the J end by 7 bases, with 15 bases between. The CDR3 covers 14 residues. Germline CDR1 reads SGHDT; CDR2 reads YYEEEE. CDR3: CASSPWGVRQPQHF. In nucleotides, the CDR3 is TGTGCCAGCAGCCCCTGGGGGGTCAGGCAGCCCCAGCATTTT.

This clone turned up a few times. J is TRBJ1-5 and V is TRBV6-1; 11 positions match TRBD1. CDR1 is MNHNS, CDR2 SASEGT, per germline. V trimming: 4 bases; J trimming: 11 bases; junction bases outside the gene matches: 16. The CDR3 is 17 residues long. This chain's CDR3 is CASSGGTGGRNQVSQHF. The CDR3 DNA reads TGTGCCAGCAGTGGGGGGACAGGGGGAAGGAATCAGGTGTCCCAGCATTTT.

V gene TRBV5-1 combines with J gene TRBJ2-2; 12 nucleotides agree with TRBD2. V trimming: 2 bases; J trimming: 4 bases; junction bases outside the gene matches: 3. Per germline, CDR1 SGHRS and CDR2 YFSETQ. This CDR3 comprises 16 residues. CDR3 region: CASSFGLAGTTGELFF. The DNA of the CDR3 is TGCGCCAGCAGCTTCGGACTAGCGGGGACCACCGGGGAGCTGTTTTTT.

The CDR3 nucleotides read TGTGCCACCCTAACAGGGTCTGGAAACACCATATATTTT. Protein product: CATLTGSGNTIYF. This chain connects TRBV6-1 to TRBJ1-3, with D possibly being TRBD1 (6 bases). Germline V gives CDR1 MNHNS, CDR2 SASEGT. This CDR3 is built from 13 residues. Between the trimmed V and J ends, which lost 10 bases and 1 base, there was a span of 11 bases.

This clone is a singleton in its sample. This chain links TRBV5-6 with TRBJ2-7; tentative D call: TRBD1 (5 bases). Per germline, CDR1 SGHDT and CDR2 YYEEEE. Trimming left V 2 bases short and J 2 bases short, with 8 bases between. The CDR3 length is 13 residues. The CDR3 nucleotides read TGTGCCAGCAGCTTCGCAGGGACCTACGAGCAGTACTTC. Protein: CASSFAGTYEQYF. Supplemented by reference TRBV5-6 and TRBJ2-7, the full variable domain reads DAGVTQSPTHLIKTRGQQVTLRCSPKSGHDTVSWYQQALGQGPQFIFQYYEEEERQRGNFPDRFSGHQFPNYSSELNVNALLLGDSALYLCASSFAGTYEQYFGPGTRLTVT.

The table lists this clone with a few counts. CDR3: CASSLGPGVDTEAFF. The CDR3, as DNA: TGTGCCAGCAGCTTGGGTCCAGGGGTGGACACTGAAGCTTTCTTT. V gene TRBV5-4 combines with J gene TRBJ1-1, with a tentative D call TRBD1 (6 bases). V dropped 0 bases and J dropped 3 bases, with 12 bases sitting between them. The CDR3 runs 15 residues. Germline CDR1 SGHNT, CDR2 YYREEE (reference sequence).

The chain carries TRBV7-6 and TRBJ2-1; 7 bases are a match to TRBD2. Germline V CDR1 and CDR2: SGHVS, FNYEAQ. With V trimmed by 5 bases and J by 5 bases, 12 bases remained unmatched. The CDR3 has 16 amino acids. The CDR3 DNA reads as TGTGCCAGCAGCCCCCCGGGGCTAGCGGCAAACAATGAGCAGTTCTTC. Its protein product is CASSPPGLAANNEQFF.

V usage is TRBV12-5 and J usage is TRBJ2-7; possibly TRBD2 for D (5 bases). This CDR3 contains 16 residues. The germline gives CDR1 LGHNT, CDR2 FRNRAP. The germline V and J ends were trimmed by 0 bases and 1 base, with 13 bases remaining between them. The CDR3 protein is CASGLVKTGKSYEQYF. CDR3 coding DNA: TGTGCTAGTGGTTTGGTAAAAACCGGGAAATCCTACGAGCAGTACTTC. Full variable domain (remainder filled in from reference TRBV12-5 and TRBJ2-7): DARVTQTPRHKVTEMGQEVTMRCQPILGHNTVFWYRQTMMQGLELLAYFRNRAPLDDSGMPKDRFSAEMPDATLATLKIQPSEPRDSAVYFCASGLVKTGKSYEQYFGPGTRLTVT.

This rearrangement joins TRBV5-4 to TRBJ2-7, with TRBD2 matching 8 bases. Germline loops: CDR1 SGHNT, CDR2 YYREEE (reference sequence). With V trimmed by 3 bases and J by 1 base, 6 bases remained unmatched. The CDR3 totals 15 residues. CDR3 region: CASSSPGGGSYEQYF. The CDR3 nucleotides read TGTGCCAGCAGCTCTCCCGGGGGGGGGTCCTACGAGCAGTACTTC.

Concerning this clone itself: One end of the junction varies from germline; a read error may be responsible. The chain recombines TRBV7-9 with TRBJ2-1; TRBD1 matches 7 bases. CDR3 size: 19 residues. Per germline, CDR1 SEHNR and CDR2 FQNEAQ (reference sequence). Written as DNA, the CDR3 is TGTTCCAGCAGCTTAGCATTACTCCGGGACAGAGGGTCAGGGAATGAGCAGTTCTTC. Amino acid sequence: CSSSLALLRDRGSGNEQFF.

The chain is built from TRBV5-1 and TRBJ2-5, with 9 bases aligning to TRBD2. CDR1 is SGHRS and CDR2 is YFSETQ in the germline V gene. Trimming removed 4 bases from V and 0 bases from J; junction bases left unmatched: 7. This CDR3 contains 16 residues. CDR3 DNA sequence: TGCGCCAGCAGCAGCCATAGCGGGGGCTACCAAGAGACCCAGTACTTC. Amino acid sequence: CASSSHSGGYQETQYF.

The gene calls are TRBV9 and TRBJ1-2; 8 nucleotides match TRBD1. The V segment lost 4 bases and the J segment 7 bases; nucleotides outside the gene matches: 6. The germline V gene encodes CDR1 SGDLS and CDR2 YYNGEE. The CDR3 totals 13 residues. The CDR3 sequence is CASSPRGPGGYTF. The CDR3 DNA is TGTGCCAGCAGCCCCAGGGGGCCTGGTGGCTACACCTTC. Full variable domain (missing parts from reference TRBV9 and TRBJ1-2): DSGVTQTPKHLITATGQRVTLRCSPRSGDLSVYWYQQSLDQGLQFLIQYYNGEERAKGNILERFSAQQFPDLHSELNLSSLELGDSALYFCASSPRGPGGYTFGSGTRLTVV.

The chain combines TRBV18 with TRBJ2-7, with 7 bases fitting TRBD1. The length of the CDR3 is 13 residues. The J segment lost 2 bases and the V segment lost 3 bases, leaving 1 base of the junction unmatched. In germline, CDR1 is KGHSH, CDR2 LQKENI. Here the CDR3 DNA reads TGTGCCAGCTCACCCGGGACAGCCTACGAGCAGTACTTC. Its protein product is CASSPGTAYEQYF.

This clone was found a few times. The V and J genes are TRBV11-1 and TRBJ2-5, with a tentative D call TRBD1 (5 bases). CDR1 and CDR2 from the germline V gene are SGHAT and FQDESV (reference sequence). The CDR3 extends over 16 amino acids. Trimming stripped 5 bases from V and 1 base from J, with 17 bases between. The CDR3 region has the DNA TGTGCCAGCAGCCCCCGGAGACAGAAAAGCCAAGAGACCCAGTACTTC. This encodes CASSPRRQKSQETQYF.

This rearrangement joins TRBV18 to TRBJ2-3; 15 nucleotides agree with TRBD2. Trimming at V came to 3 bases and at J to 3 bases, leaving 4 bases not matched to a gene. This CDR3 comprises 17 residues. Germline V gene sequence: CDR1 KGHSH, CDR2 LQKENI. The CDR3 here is CASSPGLAGGVTDTQYF. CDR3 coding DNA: TGTGCCAGCTCACCCGGACTAGCGGGAGGGGTAACAGATACGCAGTATTTT.

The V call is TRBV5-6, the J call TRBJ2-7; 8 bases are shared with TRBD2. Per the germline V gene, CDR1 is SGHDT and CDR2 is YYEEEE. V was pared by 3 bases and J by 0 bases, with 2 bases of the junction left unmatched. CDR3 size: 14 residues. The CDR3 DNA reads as TGTGCCAGCAGCTATAGCGGGGTCTCCTACGAGCAGTACTTC. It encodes CASSYSGVSYEQYF.

The CDR3 DNA sequence: TGTGCCAGCAGTGAATCTAGTTGGACAGGGGTCGAGCAGTACTTC. Translation: CASSESSWTGVEQYF. This rearrangement joins TRBV25-1 to TRBJ2-5; TRBD1 agrees at 9 bases. The better agreement between TRBJ2-7 and the DNA end casts doubt on the J call. The germline V gene encodes CDR1 MGHDK and CDR2 SYGVNS. The CDR3 has 15 amino acids.

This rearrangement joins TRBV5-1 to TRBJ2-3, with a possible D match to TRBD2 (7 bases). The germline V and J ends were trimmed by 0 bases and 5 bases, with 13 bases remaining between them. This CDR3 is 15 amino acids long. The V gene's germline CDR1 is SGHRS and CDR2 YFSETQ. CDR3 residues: CASSLGGRGGDTQYF. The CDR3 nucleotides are TGCGCCAGCAGCTTGGGCGGGAGAGGGGGAGATACGCAGTATTTT.

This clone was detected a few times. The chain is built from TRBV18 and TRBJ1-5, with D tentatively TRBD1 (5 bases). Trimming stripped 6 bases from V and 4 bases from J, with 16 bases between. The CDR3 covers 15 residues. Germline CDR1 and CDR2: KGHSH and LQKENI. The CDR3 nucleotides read TGTGCCAGCTCTAGGGGAGGGGAGAGGAATCAGCCCCAGCATTTT. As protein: CASSRGGERNQPQHF.

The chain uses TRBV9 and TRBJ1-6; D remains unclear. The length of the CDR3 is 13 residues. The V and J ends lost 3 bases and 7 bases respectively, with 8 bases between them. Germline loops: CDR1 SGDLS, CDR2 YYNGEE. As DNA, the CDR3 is TGTGCCAGCAGCGCTAATGCGAATTCACCCCTCCACTTT. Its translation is CASSANANSPLHF. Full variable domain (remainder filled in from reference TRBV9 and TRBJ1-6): DSGVTQTPKHLITATGQRVTLRCSPRSGDLSVYWYQQSLDQGLQFLIQYYNGEERAKGNILERFSAQQFPDLHSELNLSSLELGDSALYFCASSANANSPLHFGNGTRLTVT.

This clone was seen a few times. CDR3 DNA sequence: TGTGCCACCAGCAGAGGACAGGGGGCGCAAGGCAATCAGCCCCAGCATTTT. As protein: CATSRGQGAQGNQPQHF. The genes are TRBV15 and TRBJ1-5, with 10 positions matching TRBD1. V lost 1 base to trimming and J lost 2 bases; unmatched junction nucleotides: 5. The CDR3 loop spans 17 amino acids. In germline, CDR1 is LNHNV, CDR2 YYDKDF (reference sequence).

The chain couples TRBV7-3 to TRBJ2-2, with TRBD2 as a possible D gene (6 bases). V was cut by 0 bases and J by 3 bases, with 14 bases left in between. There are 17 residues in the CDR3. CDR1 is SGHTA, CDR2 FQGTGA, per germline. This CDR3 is CASSLTSGLRYTGELFF. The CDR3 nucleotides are TGTGCCAGCAGCTTAACGTCCGGACTACGTTACACCGGGGAGCTGTTTTTT.

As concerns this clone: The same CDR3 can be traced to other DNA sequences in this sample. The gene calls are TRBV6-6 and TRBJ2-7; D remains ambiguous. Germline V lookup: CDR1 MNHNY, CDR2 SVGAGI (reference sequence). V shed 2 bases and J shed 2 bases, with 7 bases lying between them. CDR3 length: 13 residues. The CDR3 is CASSYAGTYEQYF. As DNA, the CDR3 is TGTGCCAGCAGTTACGCAGGAACCTACGAGCAGTACTTC.

The CDR3 nucleotides are TGTGCCAGTAGTATAGATGGGACAGGGGGAGTGTGGAATGAGCAGTTCTTC. Its protein product is CASSIDGTGGVWNEQFF. The chain carries TRBV19 and TRBJ2-1; TRBD1 matches at 11 bases. CDR1 LNHDA and CDR2 SQIVND come from the germline V gene (reference sequence). Trimming removed 0 bases from V and 7 bases from J; junction bases left unmatched: 8. The CDR3 totals 17 residues.

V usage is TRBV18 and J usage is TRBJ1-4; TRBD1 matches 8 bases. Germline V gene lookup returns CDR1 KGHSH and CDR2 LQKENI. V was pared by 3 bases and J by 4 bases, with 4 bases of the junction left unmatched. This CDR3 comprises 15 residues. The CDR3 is CASSPGTGGNEKLFF. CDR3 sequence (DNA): TGTGCCAGCTCACCGGGGACAGGCGGTAATGAAAAACTGTTTTTT.

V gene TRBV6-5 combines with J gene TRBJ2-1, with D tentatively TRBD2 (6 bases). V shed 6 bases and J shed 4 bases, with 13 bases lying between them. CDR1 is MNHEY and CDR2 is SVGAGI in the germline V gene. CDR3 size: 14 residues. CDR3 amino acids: CASSRLSGYNEQFF. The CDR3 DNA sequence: TGTGCCAGCAGCCGCCTCAGCGGGTACAATGAGCAGTTCTTC.

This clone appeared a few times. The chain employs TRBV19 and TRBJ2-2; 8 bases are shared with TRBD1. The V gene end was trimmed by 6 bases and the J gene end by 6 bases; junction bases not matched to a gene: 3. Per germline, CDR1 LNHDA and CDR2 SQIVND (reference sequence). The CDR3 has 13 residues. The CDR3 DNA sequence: TGTGCCAGTAGGCCAGGGGGCTCCGGGGAGCTGTTTTTT. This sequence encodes CASRPGGSGELFF.

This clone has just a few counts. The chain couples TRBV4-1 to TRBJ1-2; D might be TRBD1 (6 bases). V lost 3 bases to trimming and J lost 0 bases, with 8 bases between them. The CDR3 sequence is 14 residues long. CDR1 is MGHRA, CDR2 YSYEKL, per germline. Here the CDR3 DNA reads TGCGCCAGCAGCCAGGGGGCCACTAACTATGGCTACACCTTC. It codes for CASSQGATNYGYTF.

CDR3 sequence (DNA): TGCGCCAGCTCGAGCCCAACTAATGAAAAACTGTTTTTT. Protein: CASSSPTNEKLFF. The chain uses TRBV5-1 and TRBJ1-4; D not certain. The CDR3 totals 13 residues. Germline lookup yields CDR1 SGHRS and CDR2 YFSETQ. Trimming shortened V by 7 bases and J by 0 bases, and 7 bases separated the two germline ends.

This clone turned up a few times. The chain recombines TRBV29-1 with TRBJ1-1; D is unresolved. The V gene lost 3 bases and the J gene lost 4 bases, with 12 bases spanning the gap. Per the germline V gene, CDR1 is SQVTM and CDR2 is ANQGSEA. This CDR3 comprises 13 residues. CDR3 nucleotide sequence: TGCAGCGTTGAGTCTGGGCAGTTCACTGAAGCTTTCTTT. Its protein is CSVESGQFTEAFF.

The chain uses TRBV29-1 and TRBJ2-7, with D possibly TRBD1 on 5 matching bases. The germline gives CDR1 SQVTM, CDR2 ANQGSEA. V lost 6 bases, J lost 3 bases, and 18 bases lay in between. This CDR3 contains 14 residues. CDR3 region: CSVRLGAGVYEQYF. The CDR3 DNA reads TGCAGCGTCCGGCTTGGGGCCGGCGTCTACGAGCAGTACTTC.